These T cell receptor beta chains were read from a single sample in a study of CD8 T cells in Susac syndrome. TCRdb analysed the immunoSEQ multiplex PCR reads with MiXCR anew, one entry per CDR3 protein. The table lists more than 200,000 distinct CDR3 sequences, about 95% of them singletons. Sequenced input: CD4+ T cells from PBMCs. The receptors originated from a human donor with Susac syndrome. Each CDR3 is given with its conserved first and last residue. A D gene is named only where the DNA matches it firmly. The listing skips clone size in some rows; elsewhere it reads once, few, many or a size class.

d_gene: TRBD2; v_gene: TRBV4-1; len: 16; j_gene: TRBJ2-1; abundance: .; CDR3nt: TGCGCCAGCAGCCAGATCGGACTAGTAGTTTACAATGAGCAGTTCTTC; CDR3aa: CASSQIGLVVYNEQFF
d_gene: .; v_gene: TRBV20-1; len: 14; j_gene: TRBJ2-1; abundance: .; CDR3nt: TGCAGTGCCATTAGTCCGGGCTCCTACAATGAGCAGTTCTTC; CDR3aa: CSAISPGSYNEQFF
d_gene: .; v_gene: TRBV18; len: 12; j_gene: TRBJ2-5; abundance: .; CDR3nt: TGTGCCAGCTCGGAGGGCCGCGAGACCCAGTACTTC; CDR3aa: CASSEGRETQYF
d_gene: .; v_gene: TRBV10-3; len: 16; j_gene: TRBJ2-5; abundance: .; CDR3nt: TGTGCCATCAGTGAGTCGACTCCGGGCGGGTTGGAGACCCAGTACTTC; CDR3aa: CAISESTPGGLETQYF
d_gene: TRBD2; v_gene: TRBV6-2/TRBV6-3; len: 15; j_gene: TRBJ2-3; abundance: once; CDR3nt: TGTGCCAGCTTCAAGCGGGGTCGGAGCACAGATACGCAGTATTTT; CDR3aa: CASFKRGRSTDTQYF
d_gene: .; v_gene: TRBV6-2/TRBV6-3; len: 12; j_gene: TRBJ2-7; abundance: .; CDR3nt: TGTGCCAGCAGTTACTACGGAGGCGAGCAGTACTTC; CDR3aa: CASSYYGGEQYF
d_gene: TRBD1; v_gene: TRBV4-2; len: 20; j_gene: TRBJ2-5; abundance: once; CDR3nt: TGTGCCAGCAGCCAAGATAGGGGAGTTCCGCGAGGGGGACAGCAAGAGACCCAGTACTTC; CDR3aa: CASSQDRGVPRGGQQETQYF
d_gene: TRBD1; v_gene: TRBV13; len: 15; j_gene: TRBJ1-1; abundance: .; CDR3nt: TGTGCCAGCAGCTTAGCTACAGGGGTGGGAACTGAAGCTTTCTTT; CDR3aa: CASSLATGVGTEAFF
d_gene: TRBD1; v_gene: TRBV4-2; len: 14; j_gene: TRBJ2-5; abundance: .; CDR3nt: TGTGCCAGCAGCCAAGGAACAGGGGGCGAGACCCAGTACTTC; CDR3aa: CASSQGTGGETQYF
d_gene: TRBD1; v_gene: TRBV12-3/TRBV12-4; len: 15; j_gene: TRBJ1-1; abundance: .; CDR3nt: TGTGCCAGCAGTCAAACCGGGACAGGGGCAACTGAAGCTTTCTTT; CDR3aa: CASSQTGTGATEAFF
d_gene: TRBD1; v_gene: TRBV10-3; len: 13; j_gene: TRBJ1-2; abundance: .; CDR3nt: TGTGCCATCAGTGAAGGGGGCAACTATGGCTACACCTTC; CDR3aa: CAISEGGNYGYTF
d_gene: TRBD2; v_gene: TRBV5-1; len: 16; j_gene: TRBJ2-3; abundance: .; CDR3nt: TGCGCCAGCAGCCTCCGGACTAGCGGTAGCACAGATACGCAGTATTTT; CDR3aa: CASSLRTSGSTDTQYF
d_gene: .; v_gene: TRBV5-1; len: 14; j_gene: TRBJ2-1; abundance: .; CDR3nt: TGCGCCAGCAGCTTGAAGACAGCCCCGAGTGAGCAGTTCTTC; CDR3aa: CASSLKTAPSEQFF
d_gene: TRBD1; v_gene: TRBV25-1; len: 14; j_gene: TRBJ1-6; abundance: .; CDR3nt: TGTGCCAGCAGGGGACAGGGGGATTCGTCACCCCTCCACTTT; CDR3aa: CASRGQGDSSPLHF
d_gene: .; v_gene: TRBV20-1; len: 13; j_gene: TRBJ1-1; abundance: .; CDR3nt: TGCAGTGCTACCACCAGTGGCGACACTGAAGCTTTCTTT; CDR3aa: CSATTSGDTEAFF
d_gene: .; v_gene: TRBV6-5; len: 15; j_gene: TRBJ1-1; abundance: once; CDR3nt: TGTGCCAGCAGTTACGGAGGAGGGTTCGGCACTGAAGCTTTCTTT; CDR3aa: CASSYGGGFGTEAFF
d_gene: .; v_gene: TRBV28; len: 12; j_gene: TRBJ2-7; abundance: .; CDR3nt: TGTGCCAGCAGTTTGATACGGAGTGAGCAGTACTTC; CDR3aa: CASSLIRSEQYF
d_gene: .; v_gene: TRBV19; len: 12; j_gene: TRBJ1-1; abundance: .; CDR3nt: TGTGCCAGTAGATCTGGAGCCACTGAAGCTTTCTTT; CDR3aa: CASRSGATEAFF
d_gene: .; v_gene: TRBV5-1; len: 14; j_gene: TRBJ2-4; abundance: .; CDR3nt: TGCGCCAGCAGCTTAGGTGACAGTGAAAACATTCAGTACTTC; CDR3aa: CASSLGDSENIQYF
d_gene: TRBD1; v_gene: TRBV12-3/TRBV12-4; len: 16; j_gene: TRBJ1-2; abundance: .; CDR3nt: TGTGCCAGCAGTAAACAGGGGGGAGGCCCTTCGGGCGGCTACACCTTC; CDR3aa: CASSKQGGGPSGGYTF
d_gene: .; v_gene: TRBV27; len: 11; j_gene: TRBJ2-3; abundance: .; CDR3nt: TGTGCCAGCAGTTTATCTAGTACGCAGTATTTT; CDR3aa: CASSLSSTQYF
d_gene: .; v_gene: TRBV30; len: 11; j_gene: TRBJ2-3; abundance: .; CDR3nt: TGTGCCTGGGGACCCACAGATACGCAGTATTTT; CDR3aa: CAWGPTDTQYF
d_gene: .; v_gene: TRBV25-1; len: 15; j_gene: TRBJ1-4; abundance: .; CDR3nt: TGTGCCAGCAGCTTCTCCGGGACCGGAAATGAAAAACTGTTTTTT; CDR3aa: CASSFSGTGNEKLFF
d_gene: .; v_gene: TRBV20-1; len: 13; j_gene: TRBJ2-7; abundance: .; CDR3nt: TGCAGTGCTAGAGGTACAGGGTCCCGCGAGCAGTACTTC; CDR3aa: CSARGTGSREQYF
d_gene: .; v_gene: TRBV20-1; len: 14; j_gene: TRBJ2-1; abundance: once; CDR3nt: TGCAGTGCCTTCCTGGACATCCACGGCAATGAGCAGTTCTTC; CDR3aa: CSAFLDIHGNEQFF
d_gene: TRBD2; v_gene: TRBV28; len: 15; j_gene: TRBJ2-7; abundance: .; CDR3nt: TGTGCCAGCAGTCCGAGGCCGGGGGGGCCCTACGAGCAGTACTTC; CDR3aa: CASSPRPGGPYEQYF
d_gene: TRBD1; v_gene: TRBV6-2/TRBV6-3; len: 14; j_gene: TRBJ2-7; abundance: .; CDR3nt: TGTGCCAGCCTCCGTCCAGGGGGCAGCTACGAGCAGTACTTC; CDR3aa: CASLRPGGSYEQYF
d_gene: .; v_gene: TRBV9; len: 14; j_gene: TRBJ2-3; abundance: .; CDR3nt: TGTGCCAGCAGCGTTAGGGGTCTCACAGATACGCAGTATTTT; CDR3aa: CASSVRGLTDTQYF
d_gene: .; v_gene: TRBV4-1; len: 16; j_gene: TRBJ1-6; abundance: .; CDR3nt: TGCGCCAGCAGCCAACTAAAACAGGGAGGAGATTCACCCCTCCACTTT; CDR3aa: CASSQLKQGGDSPLHF
d_gene: TRBD1; v_gene: TRBV18; len: 15; j_gene: TRBJ2-1; abundance: once; CDR3nt: TGTGCCAGCTCCCCCGGGACAGGGTCCTACAATGAGCAGTTCTTC; CDR3aa: CASSPGTGSYNEQFF
d_gene: .; v_gene: TRBV27; len: 14; j_gene: TRBJ2-1; abundance: .; CDR3nt: TGTGCCAGCAGAGGGGGGATCGGCTACAATGAGCAGTTCTTC; CDR3aa: CASRGGIGYNEQFF
d_gene: .; v_gene: TRBV2; len: 13; j_gene: TRBJ1-2; abundance: .; CDR3nt: TGTGCCAGCAGTGAAGAGGTTAACTATGGCTACACCTTC; CDR3aa: CASSEEVNYGYTF
d_gene: .; v_gene: TRBV29-1; len: 13; j_gene: TRBJ1-1; abundance: .; CDR3nt: TGCAGCGTTGAATGGGAAATCAACACTGAAGCTTTCTTT; CDR3aa: CSVEWEINTEAFF
d_gene: TRBD1; v_gene: TRBV7-3; len: 15; j_gene: TRBJ1-1; abundance: few; CDR3nt: TGTGCCAGCAGCCCGGGACAGGGGATGGCCACTGAAGCTTTCTTT; CDR3aa: CASSPGQGMATEAFF
d_gene: .; v_gene: TRBV2; len: 15; j_gene: TRBJ2-3; abundance: once; CDR3nt: TGTGCCAGCAGTGAAGGGGCGCAGGGACAAGATACGCAGTATTTT; CDR3aa: CASSEGAQGQDTQYF
d_gene: TRBD1; v_gene: TRBV18; len: 13; j_gene: TRBJ1-1; abundance: .; CDR3nt: TGTGCCAGCTCTCCGGACAGGGAGGTCGCGGGTTTCTTT; CDR3aa: CASSPDREVAGFF
d_gene: .; v_gene: TRBV20-1; len: 13; j_gene: TRBJ1-4; abundance: .; CDR3nt: TGCAGTGCCACGAGGAGGGCTAATGAAAAACTGTTTTTT; CDR3aa: CSATRRANEKLFF
d_gene: .; v_gene: TRBV19; len: 13; j_gene: TRBJ2-1; abundance: .; CDR3nt: TGTGCCAGTAGTAAAAGTGGAAACAATGAGCAGTTCTTC; CDR3aa: CASSKSGNNEQFF
d_gene: TRBD1; v_gene: TRBV6-6; len: 13; j_gene: TRBJ1-1; abundance: once; CDR3nt: TGTGCCAGCAGTAAAGACAGGGGGCCGGGCGCTTTCTTT; CDR3aa: CASSKDRGPGAFF
d_gene: .; v_gene: TRBV6-2/TRBV6-3; len: 15; j_gene: TRBJ1-1; abundance: .; CDR3nt: TGTGCCAGCAGTTATTGGGACGGTGCGGACACTGAAGCTTTCTTT; CDR3aa: CASSYWDGADTEAFF
d_gene: .; v_gene: TRBV11-2; len: 14; j_gene: TRBJ1-1; abundance: .; CDR3nt: TGTGCCAGCAGCCCCGTCGGGTTAGGCACTGAAGCTTTCTTT; CDR3aa: CASSPVGLGTEAFF
d_gene: .; v_gene: TRBV29-1; len: 11; j_gene: TRBJ2-2; abundance: .; CDR3nt: TGCAGCGCGGGGAACACCGGGGAGCTGTTTTTT; CDR3aa: CSAGNTGELFF
d_gene: .; v_gene: TRBV9; len: 14; j_gene: TRBJ2-3; abundance: .; CDR3nt: TGTGCCAGCAGTACGGGCTCCTTCACAGATACGCAGTATTTT; CDR3aa: CASSTGSFTDTQYF